Detailed here is one T cell receptor beta chain. Its recognized antigen is unknown. It has no much larger one-base neighbor in the sample; base qualities were not kept. TCRbeta CDR3 regions were amplified from genomic DNA by means of the immunoSEQ Assay, a bias-controlled multiplex PCR. The paper's data handling went like this. Within the assay, amplification of reference gene primers was used to estimate how many nucleated cells each sample contained. To quantify the absolute abundance of each unique TCRbeta CDR3 rearrangement, sequence reads were collapsed and filtered. Productive Simpson clonality was computed per sample as the square root of Simpson's diversity index over productive rearrangements. As stored in TCRdb, this immuneACCESS dataset retains in-frame rearrangements with V and J assigned. A fraction of the clones does not appear; measured against another copy, unresolved V genes explain less than half of the discrepancy, and the remainder lacks a known reason. That table is the source of V, J and clone size, and D and trimming were worked out from the DNA. The sample profile shows 130,000 to 150,000 clones; roughly 87% of them were found once. Around 0.91% of the sample goes to the ten largest clones.

Between the V and J ends, shortened by 6 bases and 4 bases respectively, the junction contains 10 bases. The CDR3 runs 13 residues from the cysteine to the phenylalanine. The DNA shown is the 39-base CDR3, in frame from base 1. CDR1 is given as MNHEY and CDR2 as SMNVEV, both from the germline V gene (reference sequence). This sample was included in a study of blood T cell repertoires in COVID-19 (TCRdb year 2020). Describing the broader study: Collaborator samples came from the United States, Italy and Spain and covered acute and convalescent phases of COVID-19. The material from the prospective study consisted of cDNA or gDNA derived from T cells, B-cell-depleted T cells, or PBMCs. Deeply sampled blood TCRbeta repertoires from subjects exposed to, actively infected with, or recovered from COVID-19 were included in the dataset. A freely available public database, intended as a resource for researchers studying the immune response to SARS-CoV-2, is where the repertoires were released. Samples came from the ongoing ImmuneRACE study (first 160 participants) plus 1,254 subjects from 6 global collaborators. A de-identified subject ID, COVID-19 status, age in years and sex were almost always included in the sample metadata. Where available, HLA class I and class II types were obtained from metadata supplied by the sample provider rather than from assay-based typing. What the work shows at the level of the full study, not this receptor alone: The quantity of clinical and demographic metadata differed by source and by participant and was supplied without curation.

Collaborating institutions collected whole blood in K2EDTA tubes following their own protocols. For TCRbeta analysis, collaborators shipped samples in one of three forms: frozen whole blood, isolated PBMCs, or DNA extracted from either of those sample types. The receptor's source is a woman between 50 and 59 years old with acute or convalescent COVID-19. Rearrangement joined TRBV27 to TRBJ1-5; matching of 6 bases hints at TRBD1 as the D gene. Sample: peripheral blood. The CDR3 sequence is CASRGTQNQPQHF. The nucleotide sequence is TGTGCCAGCAGGGGGACACAAAATCAGCCCCAGCATTTT.